This is a list of T cell receptor beta chains from one sample in a study of T-cell reconstitution after alpha-beta-depleted transplantation in children. MiXCR was run by TCRdb on the PCR reads, yielding one entry per CDR3 protein. The table shows about 610,000 distinct CDR3 sequences, with about 11% occurring only once. Sequencing used PBMCs from the stem cell graft donor, obtained from the stem cell graft. The receptor set was obtained from a human donor who donated a stem cell graft to a child with acute myeloid leukemia. CDR3s include the opening cysteine and the closing phenylalanine or tryptophan. Fields, in order: clone size, V gene, J gene, D gene, CDR3 DNA, CDR3 protein. D genes are given only for firm matches. Only some rows state a clone size, as once, few, many or a class for expanded clones.

size: NA; V: TRBV30; J: TRBJ2-2; D: NA; DNA: TGTGCAAAAAAGGGGGGGGCCGGGGAGCTGTTTTTT; CDR3: CAKKGGAGELFF
size: few; V: TRBV20-1; J: TRBJ2-4; D: TRBD2; DNA: TGCAGTGCTAGACTCCCTTTGGCGGGAGGGGGCAAAAACATTCAGTACTTC; CDR3: CSARLPLAGGGKNIQYF
size: few; V: TRBV6-2/TRBV6-3; J: TRBJ2-7; D: NA; DNA: TGTGCCAGCAGTACCTCTGACTTGGGCTACTACGAGCAGTACTTC; CDR3: CASSTSDLGYYEQYF
size: many; V: TRBV12-3/TRBV12-4; J: TRBJ1-3; D: TRBD1; DNA: TGTGCCAGCAGTCCTAGGACAGGGGGGTATGGAAACACCATATATTTT; CDR3: CASSPRTGGYGNTIYF
size: NA; V: TRBV30; J: TRBJ2-2; D: NA; DNA: TGTGCCTGGAGTGTTCCCTCGGGGGCCGGGGAGCTGTTTTTT; CDR3: CAWSVPSGAGELFF
size: few; V: TRBV7-2; J: TRBJ1-3; D: NA; DNA: TGTGCCAGCAGCTTAAGAGGGGGGAGAAACACCATATATTTT; CDR3: CASSLRGGRNTIYF
size: NA; V: TRBV20-1; J: TRBJ2-3; D: TRBD2; DNA: TGCAGTGCTAGGGCTAGCGGGAGTCTCACAGATACGCAGTATTTT; CDR3: CSARASGSLTDTQYF
size: NA; V: TRBV30; J: TRBJ2-1; D: NA; DNA: TGTGCCTGGAGTGGGCAAAACAATGAGCAGTTCTTC; CDR3: CAWSGQNNEQFF
size: few; V: TRBV20-1; J: TRBJ2-1; D: TRBD2; DNA: TGCAGTGCCCCAGAAGCGGGAGGGAGCTACAATGAGCAGTTCTTC; CDR3: CSAPEAGGSYNEQFF
size: many; V: TRBV6-1; J: TRBJ1-5; D: NA; DNA: TGTGCCAGCAGTCCGGGTACAAAAGGACAGCCCCAGCATTTT; CDR3: CASSPGTKGQPQHF
size: once; V: TRBV3-1; J: TRBJ1-2; D: NA; DNA: TGTGCCTCCAGCCAACTTTATGAGGACGTTCCTAACTATGGCTACACCTTC; CDR3: CASSQLYEDVPNYGYTF
size: NA; V: TRBV28; J: TRBJ2-7; D: NA; DNA: TGTGCCAGCGGCAGCAAGCAGTACTTC; CDR3: CASGSKQYF
size: few; V: TRBV4-2; J: TRBJ2-1; D: NA; DNA: TGTGCCAGCAGCCAAGACGTGGGAAGTTGGGGTGAGCAGTTCTTC; CDR3: CASSQDVGSWGEQFF
size: NA; V: TRBV20-1; J: TRBJ2-5; D: TRBD2; DNA: TGCAGTGCTAGAGCAGCGGGAGGGCTTGTTGAGACCCAGTACTTC; CDR3: CSARAAGGLVETQYF
size: NA; V: TRBV28; J: TRBJ1-2; D: NA; DNA: TGTGCCAGCAGTCACCAGACAGTCTATGGCTACACCTTC; CDR3: CASSHQTVYGYTF
size: few; V: TRBV12-3/TRBV12-4; J: TRBJ2-1; D: TRBD1; DNA: TGTGCCAGCAGACCGGGACAGTCCTACAATGAGCAGTTCTTC; CDR3: CASRPGQSYNEQFF
size: NA; V: TRBV20-1; J: TRBJ2-1; D: NA; DNA: TGCAGCGTTAGGAGTTGGTCCTACAATGAGCAGTTCTTC; CDR3: CSVRSWSYNEQFF
size: many; V: TRBV20-1; J: TRBJ2-1; D: TRBD2; DNA: TGCAGTGCTAGAGATAGTAGGGGACTAGCACGCGAGCAGTTCTTC; CDR3: CSARDSRGLAREQFF
size: many; V: TRBV6-2/TRBV6-3; J: TRBJ2-7; D: TRBD2; DNA: TGTGCCACCGCGGCGGGAGGCAGCTCCTACGAGCAGTACTTC; CDR3: CATAAGGSSYEQYF
size: NA; V: TRBV18; J: TRBJ1-6; D: NA; DNA: TGTGCCAGCTCACCGGACATCCACGGGGGTTCACCCCTCCACTTT; CDR3: CASSPDIHGGSPLHF
size: NA; V: TRBV20-1; J: TRBJ2-1; D: NA; DNA: TGCAGTGCTCACATCGACGCTCGCTCCTACAATGAGCAGTTCTTC; CDR3: CSAHIDARSYNEQFF
size: NA; V: TRBV3-1; J: TRBJ2-4; D: NA; DNA: TGTGCCAGCAGCCAAGATCTCAGGGGGCCAGCGGGATTAGCCAAAAACATTCAGTACTTC; CDR3: CASSQDLRGPAGLAKNIQYF
size: NA; V: TRBV7-2; J: TRBJ2-7; D: NA; DNA: TGTGCCAGCAGCTTAGGGCCCGGGGACGAGCAGTACTTC; CDR3: CASSLGPGDEQYF
size: NA; V: TRBV12-3/TRBV12-4; J: TRBJ1-1; D: TRBD1; DNA: TGTGCCAGCAGGGAACAGGGGACTGAAGCTTTCTTT; CDR3: CASREQGTEAFF
size: NA; V: TRBV7-8; J: TRBJ2-3; D: TRBD2; DNA: TGTGCCAGCAGCTTAGCGACAGCGGGAGGGCCTACAGATACGCAGTATTTT; CDR3: CASSLATAGGPTDTQYF
size: few; V: TRBV7-8; J: TRBJ2-4; D: TRBD2; DNA: TGTGCCAGCAGCGTAGGAATACTAGCGGGCGGAAACATTCAGTACTTC; CDR3: CASSVGILAGGNIQYF
size: NA; V: TRBV7-2; J: TRBJ2-1; D: TRBD2; DNA: TGTGCCAGCAGCTCCGAGCCGGGGACTAGCGGGAAGGGGCAGTTCTTC; CDR3: CASSSEPGTSGKGQFF
size: many; V: TRBV20-1; J: TRBJ2-7; D: TRBD2; DNA: TGCAGTGCTATCTCTTTCGGGCGGGAGGGCTTCGATTCCTACGAGCAGTACTTC; CDR3: CSAISFGREGFDSYEQYF